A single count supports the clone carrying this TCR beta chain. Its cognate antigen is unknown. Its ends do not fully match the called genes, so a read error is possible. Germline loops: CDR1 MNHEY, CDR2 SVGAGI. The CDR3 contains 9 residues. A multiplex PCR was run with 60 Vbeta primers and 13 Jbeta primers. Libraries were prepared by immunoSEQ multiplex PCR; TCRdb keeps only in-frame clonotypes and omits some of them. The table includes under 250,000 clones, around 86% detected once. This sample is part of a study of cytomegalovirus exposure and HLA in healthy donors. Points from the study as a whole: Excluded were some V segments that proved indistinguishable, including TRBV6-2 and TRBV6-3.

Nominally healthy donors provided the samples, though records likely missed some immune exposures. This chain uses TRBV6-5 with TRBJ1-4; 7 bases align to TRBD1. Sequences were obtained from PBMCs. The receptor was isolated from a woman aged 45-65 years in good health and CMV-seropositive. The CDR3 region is CARRTGSCF. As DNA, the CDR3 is TGTGCCAGGCGGACAGGATCCTGTTTT.